This T cell receptor beta chain was sequenced during a study of blood T cell repertoires in COVID-19. The germline CDR1 and CDR2 sequences are ENHRY and SYGVKD. The CDR3 covers 15 residues. The V gene end was trimmed by 2 bases and the J gene end by 8 bases; junction bases not matched to a gene: 9. This table comes from immunoSEQ multiplex PCR, and its TCRdb copy is limited to in-frame clones, with some not included. This sample yields around 230,000 clones, of which 65% to 90% are seen a single time; 5.1% belongs to the top ten. The receptor comes from a man in his fifties or sixties with COVID-19, enrolled during active disease. The chain uses TRBV10-3 and TRBJ2-1, with TRBD1 matching 7 bases. The sample consisted of peripheral blood. The DNA of the CDR3 is TGTGCCATCAGTGAGCCCTTACAGGGGTCCGATGAGCAGTTCTTC. Translation: CAISEPLQGSDEQFF.